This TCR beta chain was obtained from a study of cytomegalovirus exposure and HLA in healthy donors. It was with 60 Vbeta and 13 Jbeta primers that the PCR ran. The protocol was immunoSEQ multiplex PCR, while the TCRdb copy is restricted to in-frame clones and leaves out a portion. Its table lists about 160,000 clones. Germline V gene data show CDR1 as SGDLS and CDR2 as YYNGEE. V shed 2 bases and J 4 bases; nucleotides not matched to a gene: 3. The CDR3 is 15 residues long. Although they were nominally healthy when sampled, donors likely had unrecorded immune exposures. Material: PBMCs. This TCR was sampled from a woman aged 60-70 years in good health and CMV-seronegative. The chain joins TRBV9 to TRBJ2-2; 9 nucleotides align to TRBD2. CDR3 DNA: TGTGCCAGCAGCGTTTTAGCGGGGGCCACCGGGGAGCTGTTTTTT. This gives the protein CASSVLAGATGELFF.